This T cell receptor (beta chain) stems from a study of T cells after yellow fever vaccination. The CDR3 is 13 residues long. V shed 6 bases and J shed 3 bases, with 12 bases lying between them. Findings and caveats of the study: Relatively few clonotypes were ones that appeared in both CD4 and CD8 compartments. Reappearance after the booster was seen for most primary-vaccination clones, at 95% to 97% CD4 and around 90% CD8. Weaker overall, the secondary response nonetheless peaked faster (day 5 versus 15).

This clonotype was seen a few times. The antigen is unknown. TCRdb re-analysed the 5' RACE reads in MiXCR, keeping a single row per CDR3 protein. In the table there are some 550,000 distinct CDR3 sequences, roughly a fifth of which are singletons. This TCR was recovered from a man aged 25 to 40 who received the YFV17D yellow fever vaccine. Sequenced material: PBMCs, taken 15 days after the yellow fever booster vaccination. The chain combines TRBV12-3 or TRBV12-4 with TRBJ2-7, with D uncertain. CDR3 protein: CASSHGSYYEQYF. CDR3 coding DNA: TGTGCCAGCAGCCACGGATCGTACTACGAGCAGTACTTC.